This paragraph reports one T cell receptor (beta chain). This specimen comes from a study of blood T cell repertoires in COVID-19. Study-wide background: Spain, Italy and the United States supplied samples that represented acute and convalescent COVID-19.

Libraries were prepared by immunoSEQ multiplex PCR; TCRdb keeps only in-frame clonotypes and omits some of them. The sample has some 100,000 clones; 87% are singletons. CDR1 and CDR2 (germline): MNHEY, SMNVEV (reference sequence). Trimming took off 3 bases at V and 3 bases at J, with 12 bases between the two ends. This CDR3 is built from 14 residues. The V and J genes are TRBV27 and TRBJ2-7, with D perhaps TRBD2 (5 bases). Specimen: peripheral blood. This clonotype originated in a woman aged 25-40 years with acute or convalescent COVID-19. As DNA, the CDR3 is TGTGCCAGCAGTTTGACGGAGGCTCGCTACGAGCAGTACTTC. It codes for CASSLTEARYEQYF.